Listed here is a single T cell receptor (beta chain). Its antigen is undetermined. The method was immunoSEQ multiplex PCR; TCRdb's version includes in-frame clones alone and lacks a portion of them. The sample lists about 64,000 clones; 94% were seen once. CD4+ T cells from unexposed donors were obtained before the COVID-19 pandemic (2011-2018). Naive and memory CD4+ T cells were separated from cryopreserved PBMCs. Trimming pared 1 base from V and 4 bases from J, leaving 37 bases between. Germline V CDR1 and CDR2: GTSNPN, SVGIG (reference sequence). The CDR3 contains 22 residues. This sample is drawn from a study of CD4 T cells in relation to SARS-CoV-2 and coronaviruses. Broader study findings: Crossreactive clones expanded significantly less to SARS-CoV-2 than monoreactive clones. No donor gave both pre-pandemic and post-infection samples.

The J gene is TRBJ1-2, the V gene TRBV30; D gene uncertain. The sequence was obtained from a human donor in good health. The sequenced material came from naive CD4+ T cells from PBMCs. This sample's subset: naive CD4+ T cells isolated by negative enrichment. The CDR3: CAWSGEGDRGWVGLPTSYGYTF. In DNA form, the CDR3 reads TGTGCCTGGAGTGGCGAGGGTGATCGAGGGTGGGTTGGACTGCCGACGAGCTATGGCTACACCTTC.